This T cell receptor beta chain was documented in a study of shared clonotypes between healthy human individuals. CDR1 is SGHTS, CDR2 YDEGEE, per germline. V was pared by 3 bases and J by 1 base, with 22 bases between. CDR3 size: 18 residues. Comments on this clone: Its antigen is still unknown.

Sequencing used immunoSEQ multiplex PCR; TCRdb keeps in-frame clones, though not all of them. Among 1.6 million or so clones, more than 95% were seen once, and the ten largest hold about 1.2%. Overall study findings and caveats: Collection of samples was limited to blood; tissue repertoires likely differ. Relative to their counterparts shared across all four donors, non-shared clonotypes exhibited diminished generation probabilities.

The study drew all its donors from Caucasian adults living in Nashville, Tennessee. This sequence joins TRBV5-8 and TRBJ1-1, with a possible D match to TRBD1 (5 bases). This TCR was sampled from a man aged 25 to 40 in good health. Sequenced: naive CD4+ T cells sorted from blood. Subset here: CD45RA+ positively selected. The CDR3 spells CASSWPYGGGGANTEAFF. The DNA for the CDR3 is TGTGCCAGCAGCTGGCCGTACGGAGGTGGTGGGGCGAACACTGAAGCTTTCTTT.